This is a list of T cell receptor beta chains from one sample in a study of cytotoxic CD8 clonotypes in ibrutinib-treated CLL. Only in-frame clones appear in the TCRdb table, and some are missing; sequencing was by immunoSEQ multiplex PCR. Of about 130,000 clones listed, over 75% are singletons. The source was PBMCs, collected after 24 months of ibrutinib treatment. The receptor set was obtained from a human donor with chronic lymphocytic leukemia. Each CDR3 is given with its conserved first and last residue. Each record gives: V gene, clone size, D gene, J gene, CDR3 DNA, CDR3 protein. The D gene is left open where the match is weak. Rows give clone size only sometimes, using once, few, many, or a class for an expanded clone.

>TRBV9|NA|TRBD2|TRBJ2-1
TGTGCCAGCAGCCAACCGGGACTAGATCCCTACAATGAGCAGTTCTTC
CASSQPGLDPYNEQFF
>TRBV9|NA|TRBD1|TRBJ1-5
TGTGCCAGCACGGGGACAGGGGGAGAGGTCAATCAGCCCCAGCATTTT
CASTGTGGEVNQPQHF
>TRBV7-8|NA|NA|TRBJ2-5
TGTGCCAGCAGCTTTGCACAGGGCCAAGAGACCCAGTACTTC
CASSFAQGQETQYF
>TRBV19|NA|NA|TRBJ2-5
TGTGCCAGTAGTATCGGGGGATTACAAGAGACCCAGTACTTC
CASSIGGLQETQYF
>TRBV28|NA|NA|TRBJ2-1
TGTGCCAGCAGCACCGGTACAGCAGGATTTTACAATGAGCAGTTCTTC
CASSTGTAGFYNEQFF
>TRBV28|NA|NA|TRBJ2-7
TGTGCCAGCAGTCCCGGGGGCTACGAGCAGTACTTC
CASSPGGYEQYF
>TRBV30|many|NA|TRBJ1-6
TGTGCCTGGAGTGTACGGCCAGGCGATAATTCACCCCTCCACTTT
CAWSVRPGDNSPLHF
>TRBV9|NA|NA|TRBJ2-1
TGTGCCAGCAGCGTACTGTGGGAGAAGGGCTCCGGGCAGTTCTTC
CASSVLWEKGSGQFF
>TRBV4-3|once|NA|TRBJ2-3
TGCGCCAGCAGCCAAGTGGGCAGGGCGGTAAATACGCAGTATTTT
CASSQVGRAVNTQYF
>TRBV6-1|NA|NA|TRBJ1-4
TGTGCCAGCAGTGAACAGGGGATAGGAGAAAAACTGTTTTTT
CASSEQGIGEKLFF
>TRBV5-6|NA|TRBD2|TRBJ2-1
TGTGCCAGCAGCCCTAGACTAGCGGGGTATTACAATGAGCAGTTCTTC
CASSPRLAGYYNEQFF
>TRBV18|NA|NA|TRBJ2-7
TGTGCCAGCTCACCGCAATGGGGGGAGCAGTACTTC
CASSPQWGEQYF
>TRBV6-4|NA|NA|TRBJ1-2
TGTGCCAGCGGTACAGGCGGCACGAGCGGCTACACCTTC
CASGTGGTSGYTF
>TRBV7-2|NA|NA|TRBJ2-1
TGTGCCAGCAGCGAGGACTCCCACCCATCCAGTGAGCAGTTCTTC
CASSEDSHPSSEQFF
>TRBV28|NA|NA|TRBJ1-5
TGTGCCAGCAGTCCCCGTTCGGCTCAGCCCCAGCATTTT
CASSPRSAQPQHF
>TRBV6-5|NA|NA|TRBJ2-2
TGTGCCAGCAGTAGGTCGGACACCGGGGAGCTGTTTTTT
CASSRSDTGELFF
>TRBV6-4|NA|TRBD1|TRBJ1-5
TGTGCCAGCAGTGACCACGGGACAGTCGGACAGCCCCAGCATTTT
CASSDHGTVGQPQHF
>TRBV29-1|few|NA|TRBJ1-2
TGCAGCGTTGACTCCTATGGCTACACCTTC
CSVDSYGYTF
>TRBV4-3|NA|TRBD1|TRBJ1-6
TGCGCCAGCAGCCAAGAATGGGGACAGAGAGATAATTCACCCCTCCACTTT
CASSQEWGQRDNSPLHF
>TRBV7-2|NA|NA|TRBJ1-4
TGTGCCAGCAGCTTTCAGGGGATAACTAATGAAAAACTGTTTTTT
CASSFQGITNEKLFF
>TRBV6-1|NA|NA|TRBJ2-7
TGTGCCAGCAGGTTGTATCTCGGGGGCTACGAGCAGTACTTC
CASRLYLGGYEQYF
>TRBV14|NA|TRBD1|TRBJ2-7
TGTGCCAGCAGCCAAGGTAACAGGGGCCACGAGCAGTACTTC
CASSQGNRGHEQYF
>TRBV5-1|NA|TRBD1|TRBJ1-1
TGCGCCAGCAGCAAGGGACAGACCAACACTGAAGCTTTCTTT
CASSKGQTNTEAFF
>TRBV7-6|NA|NA|TRBJ1-2
TGTGCCAGCAGCTTAGCCCCCGTGGTACAGAGATCTTACGGCTACACCTTC
CASSLAPVVQRSYGYTF